Each of the 24 T cell receptor beta chains below was sequenced from the same sample in a study of T cell repertoires in cytomegalovirus infection. TCRdb fed the reads into MiXCR, producing one record per CDR3 protein. The sample lists 360,000 or so distinct CDR3 sequences, roughly 36% occurring once. Their cognate antigens are unknown. This specimen consisted of cultured PBMCs, obtained from culture after CMV antigen stimulation. These receptors came from a human donor in good health (CMV status not recorded). Some clones in this sample may be carry-over from other donors' samples.

This clonotype was found a few times. The rearrangement joins TRBV7-6 to TRBJ2-1; 8 bases fit TRBD2. V lost 5 bases to trimming and J lost 6 bases; unmatched junction nucleotides: 6. Germline V gene data show CDR1 as SGHVS and CDR2 as FNYEAQ. The length of the CDR3 is 14 residues. CDR3 nucleotides: TGTGCCAGCAGCGCCCGGACTAGCTCCAATGAGCAGTTCTTC. Translation: CASSARTSSNEQFF.

For this clonotype: The junction and the germline gene differ at one end; a read error may be behind it. The chain employs TRBV12-3 or TRBV12-4 and TRBJ2-1, with TRBD2 identical over 11 bases. The CDR3 loop spans 15 amino acids. CDR3 nucleotides: TGTGTCAGCAGCCCCGGGACTAGCGGTTACAATGAGCAGTTCTTC. Translated: CVSSPGTSGYNEQFF.

At least ten counts were recorded for this clonotype. This sequence joins TRBV7-2 and TRBJ2-3; D remains unclear. The CDR3 length is 15 residues. Germline V lookup: CDR1 SGHTA, CDR2 FQGNSA. V lost 4 bases and J lost 1, with 12 bases in between. The CDR3 sequence is CASSSANPGTDTQYF. Written as DNA, the CDR3 is TGTGCCAGCAGCTCAGCGAACCCCGGCACAGATACGCAGTATTTT.

The chain is built from TRBV20-1 and TRBJ2-1, with 15 positions matching TRBD2. The CDR3 spans 19 residues. The junction had 7 bases not matched to a gene; V was cut back by 0 bases and J by 1 base. CDR1 is DFQATT and CDR2 is SNEGSKA in the germline V gene (reference sequence). DNA for the CDR3: TGCAGTGCTAGAGACAAGGGACTAGCGGGAGGCCCGTCCTACAATGAGCAGTTCTTC. It translates to CSARDKGLAGGPSYNEQFF.

This chain uses TRBV30 with TRBJ2-1; 11 bases line up with TRBD2. This CDR3 has 16 residues. V trimming: 4 bases; J trimming: 8 bases; junction bases outside the gene matches: 13. The V gene's germline CDR1 is GTSNPN and CDR2 SVGIG (reference sequence). CDR3 amino acids: CAWTLAGGGPTDEQFF. CDR3 DNA: TGTGCCTGGACCCTAGCGGGGGGAGGCCCCACGGATGAGCAGTTCTTC.

This clonotype was counted between two and nine times. The rearrangement joins TRBV7-9 to TRBJ2-5; TRBD2 aligns across 11 bases. Trimming removed 4 bases from V and 5 bases from J; junction bases left unmatched: 15. CDR3 length: 18 residues. CDR1 is SEHNR and CDR2 is FQNEAQ in the germline V gene (reference sequence). CDR3 bases: TGTGCCAGCAGCTCCGGTCGGCTAGCGGGAGGTATAGGGGAGACCCAGTACTTC. Translating gives CASSSGRLAGGIGETQYF.

This rearrangement joins TRBV7-2 to TRBJ2-6, with D possibly being TRBD1 (8 bases). The length of the CDR3 is 20 residues. Deletions cut 5 bases from V and 0 bases from J, with 23 bases between. The germline V gene encodes CDR1 SGHTA and CDR2 FQGNSA. This chain's CDR3 is CASSPLSGTGSLSGANVLTF. The CDR3 nucleotides read TGTGCCAGCAGCCCGCTGAGCGGGACAGGCTCTCTCTCTGGGGCCAACGTCCTGACTTTC.

This chain links TRBV28 with TRBJ1-5; TRBD1 is a possible D gene (5 bases). V lost 6 bases and J lost 6, with 15 bases in between. CDR1 and CDR2 (germline): MDHEN, SYDVKM. The CDR3 loop spans 14 amino acids. The CDR3 coding sequence is TGTGCCAGCAGATTTGGGGGATTCCGTCAGCCCCAGCATTTT. Translation: CASRFGGFRQPQHF.

This chain uses TRBV7-2 with TRBJ2-3; D remains unclear. From germline, CDR1 is SGHTA and CDR2 FQGNSA. V gave up 6 bases and J gave up 4 bases, with 8 bases separating them. The CDR3 length is 12 residues. Here the CDR3 reads CASSKPADTQYF. CDR3 nucleotides: TGTGCCAGCAGTAAACCAGCAGATACGCAGTATTTT. The variable domain in full, with the rest retrieved from reference TRBV7-2 and TRBJ2-3, is GAGVSQSPSNKVTEKGKDVELRCDPISGHTALYWYRQSLGQGLEFLIYFQGNSAPDKSGLPSDRFSAERTGGSVSTLTIQRTQQEDSAVYLCASSKPADTQYFGPGTRLTVL.

The V call is TRBV7-9, the J call TRBJ2-3; no clear D gene. V was clipped by 5 bases and J by 5 bases, with 8 bases between them. From germline, CDR1 is SEHNR and CDR2 FQNEAQ (reference sequence). This CDR3 has 12 residues. CDR3 amino acids: CASSGRRDTQYF. The CDR3 bases are TGTGCCAGCAGCGGACGGAGAGATACGCAGTATTTT. Full variable domain (outside the CDR3, taken from reference TRBV7-9 and TRBJ2-3): DTGVSQNPRHKITKRGQNVTFRCDPISEHNRLYWYRQTLGQGPEFLTYFQNEAQLEKSRLLSDRFSAERPKGSFSTLEIQRTEQGDSAMYLCASSGRRDTQYFGPGTRLTVL.

As regards this clonotype: A junction boundary mismatches the germline segment, possibly from a read error. The chain is built from TRBV4-3 and TRBJ2-2; 7 bases match TRBD1. CDR1 is LGHNA, CDR2 YSLEER, per germline. The length of the CDR3 is 15 residues. The CDR3 sequence is CASSKEQQGTGELFF. DNA for the CDR3: TGCGCCAGCAGCAAAGAACAACAGGGGACCGGGGAGCTGTTTTTT.

V is TRBV7-2 and J is TRBJ2-5; D ambiguous. V was shortened by 4 bases and J by 5 bases, with 8 bases between the two germline ends. The germline gives CDR1 SGHTA, CDR2 FQGNSA. The CDR3 is made up of 12 amino acids. The CDR3 spells CASSSIRETQYF. The CDR3 DNA follows: TGTGCCAGCAGCTCTATCCGGGAGACCCAGTACTTC.

V usage is TRBV6-2 or TRBV6-3 and J usage is TRBJ2-1; D ambiguous. The CDR3 runs 13 residues. The V end was cut by 8 bases, the J end by 6 bases, with 14 bases between. The V gene's germline CDR1 is MNHEY and CDR2 SVGEGT. This CDR3 is CASGWVWGNEQFF. The CDR3, as DNA: TGTGCCAGCGGATGGGTATGGGGCAATGAGCAGTTCTTC.

The chain uses TRBV27 and TRBJ1-1; tentatively, D is TRBD1 (6 bases). The CDR3 totals 13 residues. Trimming removed 4 bases at V and 5 bases at J, with 11 bases between. Germline assignment: CDR1 MNHEY and CDR2 SMNVEV (reference sequence). The CDR3 nucleotides read TGTGCCAGCAGTTCCGTTGACAGGACTGAAGCTTTCTTT. Translating it yields CASSSVDRTEAFF.

This clonotype was seen at least ten times. This chain uses TRBV7-2 with TRBJ1-1; 9 nucleotides agree with TRBD1. Germline-derived CDR1 and CDR2 are SGHTA and FQGNSA. The CDR3 covers 15 residues. With V trimmed by 3 bases and J by 0 bases, 2 bases remained unmatched. The CDR3: CASSLGTGLNTEAFF. For the CDR3, the DNA is TGTGCCAGCAGCTTGGGGACAGGGTTGAACACTGAAGCTTTCTTT.

This clonotype turned up a few times. The chain is built from TRBV7-9 and TRBJ1-1; 9 bases are shared with TRBD1. Germline CDR1 is SEHNR and CDR2 is FQNEAQ (reference sequence). J lost 6 bases, V lost 3 bases, and 8 bases had no gene match. This CDR3 contains 15 residues. As DNA, the CDR3 is TGTGCCAGCAGCTTCCAAACAGGGGGCTTCGCTGAAGCTTTCTTT. Protein product: CASSFQTGGFAEAFF.

The rearrangement joins TRBV7-2 to TRBJ1-3; D uncertain. Looked up from germline, CDR1 is SGHTA and CDR2 is FQGNSA. This CDR3 has 13 amino acids. V was cut by 3 bases and J by 1 base, with 4 bases left in between. As DNA, the CDR3 is TGTGCCAGCAGCTTGGTTTCTGGAAACACCATATATTTT. Translation: CASSLVSGNTIYF.

J is TRBJ1-1 and V is TRBV3-1; D may be TRBD1 (6 bases). The CDR3 runs to 16 residues. Looked up from germline, CDR1 is LGHDT and CDR2 is YNNKEL (reference sequence). V dropped 1 base and J dropped 3 bases, with 15 bases sitting between them. The CDR3 DNA reads TGTGCCAGCAGCCAAGGGATTACAGGGAGAGACACTGAAGCTTTCTTT. Translated: CASSQGITGRDTEAFF. Full variable domain (remainder filled in from reference TRBV3-1 and TRBJ1-1): DTAVSQTPKYLVTQMGNDKSIKCEQNLGHDTMYWYKQDSKKFLKIMFSYNNKELIINETVPNRFSPKSPDKAHLNLHINSLELGDSAVYFCASSQGITGRDTEAFFGQGTRLTVV.

This clonotype is categorized as medium-sized. This chain links TRBV7-2 with TRBJ1-2; no definite D call. Trimming cost V 2 bases and J 10 bases, with 11 bases left between them. Germline assignment: CDR1 SGHTA and CDR2 FQGNSA. There are 12 residues in the CDR3. CDR3 region: CASSLTGVLYTF. The CDR3 DNA follows: TGTGCCAGCAGCTTAACCGGGGTCCTCTACACCTTC.

This clonotype came up many times. The chain employs TRBV7-2 and TRBJ1-1; D perhaps matches TRBD1 (6 bases). Trimming shortened V by 3 bases and J by 10 bases, and 12 bases separated the two germline ends. The length of the CDR3 is 12 residues. Germline V CDR1 and CDR2: SGHTA, FQGNSA. CDR3 coding DNA: TGTGCCAGCAGCTTCCAGGGGTTCTCAGCTTTCTTT. This gives the protein CASSFQGFSAFF.

The V call is TRBV20-1, the J call TRBJ1-2; D remains unclear. The germline gives CDR1 DFQATT, CDR2 SNEGSKA (reference sequence). V was pared by 6 bases and J by 1 base, with 6 bases between. This CDR3 spans 11 amino acids. The CDR3 here is CSARDNYGYTF. The CDR3 coding sequence is TGCAGTGCACGGGATAACTATGGCTACACCTTC.

There are a few counts of this clonotype. The chain uses TRBV6-2 or TRBV6-3 and TRBJ2-7; TRBD2 agrees at 9 bases. CDR1 MNHEY and CDR2 SVGEGT come from the germline V gene. The ends lost 2 bases at V and 9 bases at J; junction bases unmatched: 5. The CDR3 totals 13 residues. CDR3 DNA sequence: TGTGCCAGCAGTTACCAAATAGCGGGAGTGCAGTACGTC. This encodes CASSYQIAGVQYV.

This clonotype was observed at least ten times. The V and J genes are TRBV19 and TRBJ1-1; tentatively, D is TRBD1 (6 bases). V dropped 8 bases and J dropped 0 bases, with 13 bases sitting between them. The CDR3 runs to 14 residues. CDR1 is LNHDA and CDR2 is SQIVND in the germline V gene (reference sequence). DNA for the CDR3: TGTGCCAGTTCCCACAGGGTGATGAACACTGAAGCTTTCTTT. Protein product: CASSHRVMNTEAFF.

This clonotype showed up just a few times. The rearrangement links TRBV29-1 to TRBJ2-7; 9 nucleotides align to TRBD2. This CDR3 has 14 residues. Germline CDR1 SQVTM, CDR2 ANQGSEA. V lost 4 bases, J lost 0 bases, and 4 bases stayed unmatched. The CDR3 DNA reads as TGCAGCGTTGCCTTTAGCGGGAGCTCCTACGAGCAGTACTTC. This gives the protein CSVAFSGSSYEQYF.